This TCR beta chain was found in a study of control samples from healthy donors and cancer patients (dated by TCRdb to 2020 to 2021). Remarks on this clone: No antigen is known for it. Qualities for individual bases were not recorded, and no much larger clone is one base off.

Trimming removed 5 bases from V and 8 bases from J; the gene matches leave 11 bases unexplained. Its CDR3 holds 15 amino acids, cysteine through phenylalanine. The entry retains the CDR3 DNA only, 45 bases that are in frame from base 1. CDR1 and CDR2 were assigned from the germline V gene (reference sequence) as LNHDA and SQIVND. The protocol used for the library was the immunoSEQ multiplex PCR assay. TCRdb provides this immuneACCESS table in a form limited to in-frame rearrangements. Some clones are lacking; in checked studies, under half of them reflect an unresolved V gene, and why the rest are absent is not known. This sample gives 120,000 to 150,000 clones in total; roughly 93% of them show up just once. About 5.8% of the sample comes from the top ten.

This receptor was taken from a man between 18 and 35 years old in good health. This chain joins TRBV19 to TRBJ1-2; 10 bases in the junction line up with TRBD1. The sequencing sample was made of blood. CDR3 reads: CASSDPGQGSEGYTF. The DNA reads TGTGCCAGTAGTGATCCGGGACAGGGGTCTGAAGGCTACACCTTC.